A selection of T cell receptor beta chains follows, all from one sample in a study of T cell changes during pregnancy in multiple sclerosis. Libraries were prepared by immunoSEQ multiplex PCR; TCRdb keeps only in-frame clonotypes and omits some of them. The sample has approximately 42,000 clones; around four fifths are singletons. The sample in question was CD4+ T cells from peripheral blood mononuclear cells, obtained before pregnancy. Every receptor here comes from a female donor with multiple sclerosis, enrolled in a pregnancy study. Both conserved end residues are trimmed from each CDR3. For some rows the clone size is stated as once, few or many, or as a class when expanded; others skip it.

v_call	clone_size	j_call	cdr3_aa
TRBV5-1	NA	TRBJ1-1	ASSPRRGMNTEAF
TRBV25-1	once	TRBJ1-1	ASSEIWTGDTEAF
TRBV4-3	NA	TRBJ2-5	ASSRNPDGIQETQY
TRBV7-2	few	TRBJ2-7	ASSTRTGSHEQY
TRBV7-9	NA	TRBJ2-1	ASSLLASNEQF
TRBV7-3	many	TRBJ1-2	ASSSSGLGGYT
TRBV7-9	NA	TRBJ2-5	ASSLYSYSQETQY
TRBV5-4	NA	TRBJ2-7	ASSPGGWGGSYEQY
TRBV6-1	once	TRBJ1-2	ASSENNAQYGYT
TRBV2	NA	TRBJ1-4	ASSGKAGKNEKLF
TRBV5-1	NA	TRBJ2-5	ASSWTSLGETQY
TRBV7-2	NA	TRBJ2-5	ASSPGLGKETQY
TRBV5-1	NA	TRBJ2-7	ASSSDRVYEQY
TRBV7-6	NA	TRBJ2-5	ASSLAGGGEETQY
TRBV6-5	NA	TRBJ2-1	ASSRPSDFYNEQF
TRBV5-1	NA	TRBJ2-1	ASSSVVAGGPTLDEQF
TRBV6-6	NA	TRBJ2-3	ASRAGSTDTQY
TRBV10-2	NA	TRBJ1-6	ASSRSGQGISNSPLH
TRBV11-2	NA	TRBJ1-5	ARTLEEQGKGSNQPQH
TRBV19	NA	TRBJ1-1	ASRIRDSEAF
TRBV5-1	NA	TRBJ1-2	ASSLNRDRWPGYT
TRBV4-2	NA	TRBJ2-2	ASSRGLAGGVGELF
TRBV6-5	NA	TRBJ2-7	ASSYSTGGSSYEQY
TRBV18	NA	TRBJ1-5	ASSPFNQGASNQPQH
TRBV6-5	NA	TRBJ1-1	ASIQGFNAEAF
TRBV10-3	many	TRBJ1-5	AIGGNGTGYQPQH
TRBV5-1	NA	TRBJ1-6	ASSLVTQGPDSPLH
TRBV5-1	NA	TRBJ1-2	ASRPENYGYT
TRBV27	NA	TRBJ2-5	ASSLSVAFQETQY
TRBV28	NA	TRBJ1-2	ASSLEGLSGYT
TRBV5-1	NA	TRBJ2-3	ASSLGAADTQY
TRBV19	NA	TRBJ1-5	ASSIEGLGQPQH
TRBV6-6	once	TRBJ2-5	ASINRGGAGETQY
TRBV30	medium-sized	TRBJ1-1	AWKPGHTEAF
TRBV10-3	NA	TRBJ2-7	AISEFTSGTYEQY
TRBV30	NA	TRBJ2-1	AWTRRGVLF
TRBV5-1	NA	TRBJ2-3	ASGGTSTDTQY